This T cell receptor beta chain stems from a study of technical replicates of blood from several donors. Only in-frame clones appear in the TCRdb table, and some are missing; sequencing was by immunoSEQ multiplex PCR. The repertoire holds 84,000 or so clones, with about 92% as singletons. There are 11 residues in the CDR3. Trimming took 6 bases from V and 1 from J, leaving 4 bases between them. From germline, CDR1 is DFQATT and CDR2 SNEGSKA (reference sequence). The receptor comes from a human donor in good health. This chain connects TRBV20-1 to TRBJ1-5; D is undetermined. The sequencing input was T cells isolated from PBMCs. CDR3 sequence: CSAISNQPQHF. DNA of the CDR3: TGCAGTGCAATAAGCAATCAGCCCCAGCATTTT.